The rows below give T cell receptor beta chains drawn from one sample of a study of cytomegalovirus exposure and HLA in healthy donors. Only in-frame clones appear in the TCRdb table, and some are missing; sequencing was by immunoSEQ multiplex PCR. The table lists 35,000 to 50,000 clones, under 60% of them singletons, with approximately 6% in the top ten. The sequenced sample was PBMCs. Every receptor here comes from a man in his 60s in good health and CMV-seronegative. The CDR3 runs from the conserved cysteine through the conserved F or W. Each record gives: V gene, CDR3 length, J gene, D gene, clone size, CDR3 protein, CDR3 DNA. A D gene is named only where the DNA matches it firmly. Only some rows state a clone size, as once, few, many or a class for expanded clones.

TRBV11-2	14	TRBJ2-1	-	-	CASSHQISYNEQFF	TGTGCCAGCAGCCACCAGATCTCCTACAATGAGCAGTTCTTC
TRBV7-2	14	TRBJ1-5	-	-	CASSSSGVVEPQHF	TGTGCCAGCAGCTCCAGCGGGGTTGTCGAGCCCCAGCATTTT
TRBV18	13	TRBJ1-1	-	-	CASSPDMNTEAFF	TGTGCCAGCTCACCAGACATGAACACTGAAGCTTTCTTT
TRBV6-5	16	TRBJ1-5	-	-	CASSYSAGADNQPQHF	TGTGCCAGCAGTTACTCAGCGGGGGCGGACAATCAGCCCCAGCATTTT
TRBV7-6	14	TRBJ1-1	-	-	CASSPGGAHTEAFF	TGTGCCAGCAGCCCCGGAGGGGCACACACTGAAGCTTTCTTT
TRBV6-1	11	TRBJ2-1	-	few	CASRGYNEQFF	TGTGCCAGTAGAGGGTACAATGAGCAGTTCTTC
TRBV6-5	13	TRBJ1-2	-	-	CATNREFGYGYTF	TGTGCCACCAACAGGGAGTTCGGCTATGGCTACACCTTC
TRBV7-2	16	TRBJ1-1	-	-	CASSLRTAGTNTEAFF	TGTGCCAGCAGCTTACGAACGGCAGGAACGAACACTGAAGCTTTCTTT
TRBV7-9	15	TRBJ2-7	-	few	CASSSRVAASYEQYF	TGTGCCAGCAGCTCCCGCGTTGCTGCCTCCTACGAGCAGTACTTC
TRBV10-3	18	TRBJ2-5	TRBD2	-	CAISSGTSGRGIGETQYF	TGTGCCATCAGTTCCGGGACTAGCGGGAGAGGGATCGGAGAGACCCAGTACTTC